This T cell receptor (beta chain) was sequenced for a study of T cell responses to AZD1222 COVID-19 vaccine. Overall study findings and caveats: Dominant at 160-218 and 743-854, vaccine-associated CD4 TCRs also spanned spike. White British people made up most donors, females outnumbered males, and clonal diversity was possibly underestimated. Increases in Spike-specific TCR breadth and depth were seen after two AZD1222 doses.

Generated by immunoSEQ multiplex PCR, the TCRdb table keeps only in-frame clones and is missing some. Of tens of thousands of clones detected, around 88% appear once; the ten largest clones hold around a tenth. The CDR3 sequence is 15 residues long. From germline, CDR1 is SGDLS and CDR2 YYNGEE. V gave up 0 bases and J gave up 5 bases, with 15 bases separating them. Details on this clone: Antigen specificity is unknown.

The clonotype was recovered from an adult who received the AZD1222 COVID-19 vaccine. The sample consisted of peripheral blood, taken 28 days after the second AZD1222 dose. The chain carries TRBV9 and TRBJ2-7; D may correspond to TRBD1 or TRBD2 (5 bases each). The CDR3 loop is CASSVGGGLRNEQYF. The CDR3 coding sequence is TGTGCCAGCAGCGTAGGTGGGGGTCTTAGGAACGAGCAGTACTTC.